The 22 T cell receptor beta chains below were found in one sample sequenced in a study of technical replicates of blood from a few donors. Repertoires were generated with immunoSEQ multiplex PCR, while TCRdb's copy carries only in-frame clones and drops some. In the table there are about 12,000 clones, 95% of which are singletons. The specimen sequenced was PBMCs. The receptors originated from a human donor in good health.

Note on this clone: Within the sample, other DNA sequences also encode this same CDR3. The chain has TRBV28 and TRBJ2-7; 7 bases agree with TRBD1. V dropped 6 bases and J dropped 0; count of bases not matched to a gene: 5. The CDR3 length is 14 residues. Germline-derived CDR1 and CDR2 are MDHEN and SYDVKM. The CDR3, as DNA: TGTGCCAGCAGGCCAGGGGGAAACTCCTACGAGCAGTACTTC. Translating it yields CASRPGGNSYEQYF.

J is TRBJ2-2 and V is TRBV6-1, with 7 nucleotides matching TRBD2. Germline-derived CDR1 and CDR2 are MNHNS and SASEGT. V was clipped by 4 bases and J by 3 bases; unmatched bases: 11. The CDR3 loop spans 17 amino acids. CDR3 in DNA: TGTGCCAGCAGTGCCCTACGGCGGGGGTCAGACACCGGGGAGCTGTTTTTT. It codes for CASSALRRGSDTGELFF.

The chain combines TRBV5-1 with TRBJ1-4, with D possibly matching TRBD1 (5 bases). Trimming left V 0 bases short and J 4 bases short, with 13 bases between. Germline lookup yields CDR1 SGHRS and CDR2 YFSETQ. The CDR3 length is 16 residues. The CDR3 sequence is CASSLEAGGGNEKLFF. The CDR3 nucleotides read TGCGCCAGCAGCTTGGAAGCGGGGGGGGGTAATGAAAAACTGTTTTTT.

The rearrangement links TRBV7-9 to TRBJ2-7; perhaps TRBD1 as D (5 bases). The CDR3 loop spans 11 amino acids. Germline CDR1 reads SEHNR; CDR2 reads FQNEAQ (reference sequence). The ends were cut back, 10 bases at V and 3 bases at J, with 10 bases in the middle. CDR3 DNA sequence: TGTGCCATACAGGAGAACTACGAGCAGTACTTC. Its translation: CAIQENYEQYF.

This chain joins TRBV11-3 and TRBJ2-5; TRBD1 agrees at 8 bases. Germline V gene sequence: CDR1 SGHNT, CDR2 YENEEA. The CDR3 consists of 14 residues. Trimming at V came to 5 bases and at J to 0 bases, leaving 2 bases not matched to a gene. The CDR3: CASSLGQDQETQYF. Here the CDR3 DNA reads TGTGCCAGCAGCCTGGGACAGGACCAAGAGACCCAGTACTTC.

This chain links TRBV7-9 with TRBJ1-1; 9 nucleotides align to TRBD1. The V gene's germline CDR1 is SEHNR and CDR2 FQNEAQ (reference sequence). This CDR3 contains 15 residues. With V trimmed by 1 base and J by 1 base, 1 base remained unmatched. This chain's CDR3 is CASSLGGQGNTEAFF. DNA of the CDR3: TGTGCCAGCAGCTTAGGGGGACAGGGGAACACTGAAGCTTTCTTT.

This chain joins TRBV11-2 and TRBJ1-1, with a weak D call TRBD1 (6 bases). The CDR3 length is 14 residues. V shed 7 bases and J shed 2 bases, with 14 bases lying between them. Germline V CDR1 and CDR2: SGHAT, FQNNGV. CDR3 region: CASTLSRGNTEAFF. The CDR3 DNA sequence: TGTGCCAGCACCCTATCCAGGGGTAACACTGAAGCTTTCTTT.

The rearrangement joins TRBV2 to TRBJ1-1; TRBD1 agrees at 7 bases. J gave up 3 bases and V 5 bases, and 6 bases lay outside the gene matches. Germline V gene lookup returns CDR1 SNHLY and CDR2 FYNNEI. The length of the CDR3 is 14 residues. The CDR3 sequence is CASSRQGVDTEAFF. CDR3 nucleotides: TGTGCCAGCAGTCGACAGGGTGTGGACACTGAAGCTTTCTTT.

The gene calls are TRBV6-5 and TRBJ2-2; TRBD1 might be the D (5 bases). This CDR3 has 14 amino acids. In germline, CDR1 is MNHEY, CDR2 SVGAGI. The V end lost 6 bases, the J end lost 4 bases, and 12 bases lay between the germline ends. DNA for the CDR3: TGTGCCAGCAGCCAAGGGGCGGTCACCGGGGAGCTGTTTTTT. Protein sequence: CASSQGAVTGELFF.

The rearrangement joins TRBV9 to TRBJ2-2; D is possibly TRBD2 (6 bases). This CDR3 spans 16 amino acids. CDR1 is SGDLS, CDR2 YYNGEE, per germline. V gave up 2 bases and J gave up 4 bases, with 15 bases separating them. Written as DNA, the CDR3 is TGTGCCAGCAGCGTGCAAGGAGGGCCGGGCACCGGGGAGCTGTTTTTT. It yields the protein CASSVQGGPGTGELFF.

This clone was seen only once. The chain uses TRBV9 and TRBJ2-2, with D possibly TRBD1 on 6 matching bases. There are 16 residues in the CDR3. Germline V CDR1 and CDR2: SGDLS, YYNGEE. V lost 4 bases to trimming and J lost 0 bases, with 13 bases between them. CDR3 region: CASSPQGKTNTGELFF. CDR3 coding DNA: TGTGCCAGCAGCCCCCAGGGGAAAACGAACACCGGGGAGCTGTTTTTT.

This clone appeared once. The chain employs TRBV10-2 and TRBJ2-2; 7 bases align to TRBD1. This CDR3 is 15 amino acids long. Trimming took 2 bases from V and 6 from J; bases not matched to a gene: 6. The germline V gene encodes CDR1 WSHSY and CDR2 SAAADI. The CDR3 sequence is CASSEDRVVPGELFF. CDR3 bases: TGCGCCAGCAGTGAGGACAGGGTGGTACCCGGGGAGCTGTTTTTT.

V and J are TRBV2 and TRBJ2-1; D possibly corresponds to TRBD2 (6 bases). The CDR3 covers 16 residues. Germline V gives CDR1 SNHLY, CDR2 FYNNEI. Trimming cost V 1 base and J 2 bases, with 12 bases left between them. In DNA, the CDR3 is TGTGCCAGCAGTGAAGAGGCGGGAAGCCCCTACAATGAGCAGTTCTTC. Its translation is CASSEEAGSPYNEQFF.

The chain joins TRBV23-1 to TRBJ2-7; 8 nucleotides align to TRBD1. TRBV23-1 belongs to the ORF category, with a function that is uncertain. The V and J ends lost 6 bases and 2 bases, in that order; junction bases with no gene match: 15. The CDR3 contains 17 residues. The CDR3 here is CASRLFGQGYTTYEQYF. In DNA form, the CDR3 reads TGCGCCAGCAGACTTTTCGGACAGGGCTACACTACCTACGAGCAGTACTTC.

The chain recombines TRBV25-1 with TRBJ2-2, with a weak D call TRBD1 (6 bases). Germline CDR1 reads MGHDK; CDR2 reads SYGVNS. V lost 6 bases and J lost 5, with 16 bases in between. This CDR3 spans 15 amino acids. The CDR3 sequence: CASRQGGLPTGELFF. The CDR3 DNA reads TGTGCCAGCAGACAGGGCGGGTTACCTACCGGGGAGCTGTTTTTT.

The chain joins TRBV5-1 to TRBJ2-1, with TRBD2 as a possible D gene (5 bases). CDR1 and CDR2 from the germline V gene are SGHRS and YFSETQ. This CDR3 is built from 15 residues. With 0 bases removed from V and 9 bases from J, the gap between germline ends came to 16 bases. CDR3 loop: CASSLVVGETGEQFF. Here the CDR3 DNA reads TGCGCCAGCAGCTTGGTAGTGGGAGAGACGGGTGAGCAGTTCTTC.

The chain combines TRBV29-1 with TRBJ2-1; the match to TRBD2 covers 7 bases. Germline CDR1 and CDR2: SQVTM and ANQGSEA. CDR3 length equals 13 residues. J was trimmed by 9 bases and V by 6 bases; bases with no gene match: 11. DNA for the CDR3: TGCAGCGTCGGACTAACCCAGCGGGGTGAGCAGTTCTTC. Protein: CSVGLTQRGEQFF.

The chain is built from TRBV30 and TRBJ2-3; D perhaps matches TRBD2 (6 bases). The V end lost 0 bases, the J end lost 0 bases, and 10 bases lay between the germline ends. Germline V gene lookup returns CDR1 GTSNPN and CDR2 SVGIG (reference sequence). This CDR3 is 15 amino acids long. CDR3 region: CAWSVLGTSTDTQYF. The CDR3 DNA reads as TGTGCCTGGAGTGTCCTCGGGACTAGCACAGATACGCAGTATTTT.

The chain couples TRBV28 to TRBJ2-1, with D unresolved. Germline assignment: CDR1 MDHEN and CDR2 SYDVKM. V lost 5 bases, J lost 4 bases, and 3 bases lay in between. The CDR3 is made up of 11 amino acids. CDR3 amino acids: CASSTYNEQFF. CDR3 nucleotides: TGTGCCAGCAGTACTTACAATGAGCAGTTCTTC.

V usage is TRBV6-5 and J usage is TRBJ1-1; D perhaps matches TRBD1 (5 bases). V was shortened by 0 bases and J by 1 base, with 9 bases between the two germline ends. This CDR3 comprises 15 residues. The germline V gene encodes CDR1 MNHEY and CDR2 SVGAGI. The CDR3 loop is CASSYSAGQNTEAFF. CDR3 in DNA: TGTGCCAGCAGTTACTCGGCAGGGCAGAACACTGAAGCTTTCTTT.

This clone was detected only a few times. CDR3 region: CAWSVDASGTSSYEQYF. In DNA, the CDR3 is TGTGCCTGGAGTGTAGATGCTAGCGGGACTAGCTCCTACGAGCAGTACTTC. The chain has TRBV30 and TRBJ2-7; 9 bases line up with TRBD2. The trim removed 0 bases at V and 0 bases at J, leaving 9 bases unmatched. CDR3 length: 17 residues. The V gene's germline CDR1 is GTSNPN and CDR2 SVGIG (reference sequence).

V and J are TRBV11-2 and TRBJ2-7; D is ambiguous. CDR1 is SGHAT, CDR2 FQNNGV, per germline. The V gene lost 0 bases and the J gene lost 3 bases, with 12 bases spanning the gap. The CDR3 contains 15 residues. The chain's CDR3 is CASSLDPRLLYEQYF. The CDR3 nucleotides are TGTGCCAGCAGCTTAGATCCCAGACTGCTCTACGAGCAGTACTTC.